Presented here are 17 T cell receptor beta chains from one specimen sequenced in a study of T-cell memory formation after mild COVID-19 (dated by TCRdb to about 2021). Receptor amplification or capture employed 5' RACE. The sequencing machine was an Illumina NovaSeq 6000. TCRdb applied fastp at Q25 and MiXCR to the public reads, then kept only in-frame beta chains. Rows with one shared CDR3 protein collapse into an entry with the most common genes and DNA. The sample records about 360,000 distinct CDR3 sequences, under 15% of which are singletons. Of the sample, about a fifth falls within the top ten clones. Sequenced: PBMCs or a T cell subset sorted from them (not recorded which). The origin of the receptors is a man between 18 and 35 years old who had mild COVID-19 (a few samples of this study predate the infection). The sample titles of this study are shuffled in the database, so cell type and time point are left out; the donor was told from shared clones.

The rearrangement links TRBV13 to TRBJ1-5, with 7 nucleotides matching TRBD1. CDR3 length equals 19 residues. The junction had 17 bases not matched to a gene; V was cut back by 3 bases and J by 3 bases. Looked up from germline, CDR1 is PRHDT and CDR2 is FYEKMQ (reference sequence). The CDR3 nucleotides read TGTGCCAGCAGCTTTGTATGCCCGGGCAACAGGGGTTCCAATCAGCCCCAGCATTTT. This codes for CASSFVCPGNRGSNQPQHF.

This clonotype occurred a few times. V is TRBV11-2 and J is TRBJ1-1; D gene uncertain. With 1 base removed from V and 2 bases from J, the gap between germline ends came to 8 bases. Germline V gene sequence: CDR1 SGHAT, CDR2 FQNNGV. The CDR3 loop spans 14 amino acids. The CDR3 region is CASSLVEINTEAFF. For the CDR3, the DNA is TGTGCCAGCAGCTTAGTAGAGATTAACACTGAAGCTTTCTTT.

V gene TRBV11-1 combines with J gene TRBJ2-5, with 9 bases lining up with TRBD2. The trim removed 6 bases at V and 5 bases at J, leaving 7 bases unmatched. This CDR3 spans 14 amino acids. Germline V gene data show CDR1 as SGHAT and CDR2 as FQDESV (reference sequence). The DNA of the CDR3 is TGTGCCAGCAGAGCCGGGACTAGCCGGGAGACCCAGTACTTC. Translating gives CASRAGTSRETQYF.

This rearrangement joins TRBV12-3 or TRBV12-4 to TRBJ2-1; 7 nucleotides agree with TRBD2. The CDR3 is made up of 19 amino acids. The V gene end was trimmed by 4 bases and the J gene end by 2 bases; junction bases not matched to a gene: 17. CDR3 in DNA: TGTGCCAGCAGTTCTACGGGACGAGCGGGATCCCCCCCCTACAATGAGCAGTTCTTC. This translates into CASSSTGRAGSPPYNEQFF.

The genes are TRBV4-3 and TRBJ2-3, with 9 bases lining up with TRBD2. The trim removed 2 bases at V and 1 base at J, leaving 10 bases unmatched. Germline CDR1 reads LGHNA; CDR2 reads YSLEER. This CDR3 region has 18 residues. CDR3 bases: TGCGCCAGCAGCCAATACGGCGGGGGGGCGAGTGGCACAGATACGCAGTATTTT. Translated: CASSQYGGGASGTDTQYF.

There are many counts of this clonotype. The V call is TRBV7-2, the J call TRBJ1-6; the match to TRBD1 covers 7 bases. CDR3 length: 12 residues. The junction had 3 bases not matched to a gene; V was cut back by 5 bases and J by 11 bases. Germline CDR1 SGHTA, CDR2 FQGNSA. The CDR3 nucleotides are TGTGCCAGCAGCATACAGGGGACACCCCTCCACTTT. Translated: CASSIQGTPLHF.

The chain uses TRBV29-1 and TRBJ2-5; 7 nucleotides agree with TRBD2. V lost 4 bases, J lost 5 bases, and 7 bases stayed unmatched. The CDR3 has 13 amino acids. CDR1 and CDR2 from the germline V gene are SQVTM and ANQGSEA. The CDR3 region has the DNA TGCAGCGTTGTGCTGGGAGGGTGGGAGACCCAGTACTTC. It specifies CSVVLGGWETQYF.

The chain combines TRBV6-5 with TRBJ1-5, with 7 bases that match TRBD1. This CDR3 is built from 14 residues. Germline values: CDR1 MNHEY, CDR2 SVGAGI. V was clipped by 6 bases and J by 3 bases; unmatched bases: 5. The CDR3 region is CASRNGQVNQPQHF. The CDR3 nucleotides are TGTGCCAGCAGAAACGGACAGGTCAATCAGCCCCAGCATTTT.

The rearrangement uses TRBV7-3 and TRBJ2-3, with TRBD1 as a possible D gene (6 bases). Germline values: CDR1 SGHTA, CDR2 FQGTGA. Deletions cut 6 bases from V and 11 bases from J, with 15 bases between. CDR3 length equals 12 residues. This CDR3 reads CASRGAGRVQYF. CDR3 DNA: TGTGCCAGCAGGGGGGCAGGGCGGGTGCAGTATTTT. The complete variable domain, with remaining parts taken from reference TRBV7-3 and TRBJ2-3, reads GAGVSQTPSNKVTEKGKYVELRCDPISGHTALYWYRQSLGQGPEFLIYFQGTGAADDSGLPNDRFFAVRPEGSVSTLKIQRTERGDSAVYLCASRGAGRVQYFGPGTRLTVL.

This clonotype was counted between two and nine times. The chain has TRBV12-3 or TRBV12-4 and TRBJ2-3; 7 bases map to TRBD2. The length of the CDR3 is 17 residues. V trimming: 3 bases; J trimming: 0 bases; junction bases outside the gene matches: 9. DNA of the CDR3: TGTGCCAGCAGTTTCCTCGGGGGGAGTACTAGCACAGATACGCAGTATTTT. The encoded protein is CASSFLGGSTSTDTQYF.

This clonotype was detected ten times or more. The chain carries TRBV20-1 and TRBJ2-7, with 7 nucleotides matching TRBD1. J was trimmed by 5 bases and V by 1 base; bases with no gene match: 8. The CDR3 extends over 14 amino acids. The germline V gene encodes CDR1 DFQATT and CDR2 SNEGSKA (reference sequence). CDR3 protein: CSARAGTDRDEQYV. DNA for the CDR3: TGCAGTGCTAGAGCCGGGACAGACAGGGACGAGCAGTACGTC.

The chain carries TRBV7-9 and TRBJ2-3; D ambiguous. Trimming cost V 7 bases and J 2 bases, with 7 bases left between them. Per the germline V gene, CDR1 is SEHNR and CDR2 is FQNEAQ (reference sequence). The CDR3 sequence is 12 residues long. The CDR3 loop reads CASTSNTDTQYF. As DNA, the CDR3 is TGTGCCAGCACCTCTAACACAGATACGCAGTATTTT.

The genes are TRBV5-1 and TRBJ2-3; 13 bases fit TRBD2. Germline V CDR1 and CDR2: SGHRS, YFSETQ. Trimming cost V 5 bases and J 5 bases; bases outside gene matches: 11. The CDR3 totals 17 residues. CDR3 nucleotide sequence: TGCGCCAGCAGTCTGGCTACTAGCGGGGGGGCCCAAGATACGCAGTATTTT. This codes for CASSLATSGGAQDTQYF.

The gene calls are TRBV12-3 or TRBV12-4 and TRBJ2-7, with D perhaps matching TRBD1 (5 bases). The length of the CDR3 is 14 residues. The V and J ends lost 2 bases and 2 bases respectively, with 10 bases between them. Here the CDR3 reads CASSLLRAPYEQYF. CDR3 in DNA: TGTGCCAGCAGTTTACTCAGGGCCCCCTACGAGCAGTACTTC.

This clonotype was seen more than once but under ten times. The chain has TRBV20-1 and TRBJ2-7, with D perhaps TRBD1 (8 bases). The CDR3 runs 14 residues. Germline V gene sequence: CDR1 DFQATT, CDR2 SNEGSKA (reference sequence). Trimming cost V 6 bases and J 9 bases, with 24 bases left between them. CDR3 sequence: CSAQTGTGGGGQYF. For the CDR3, the DNA is TGCAGTGCGCAGACCGGGACAGGAGGCGGGGGGCAGTACTTC.

The rearrangement uses TRBV5-6 and TRBJ2-5; 9 nucleotides match TRBD2. The CDR3 totals 14 residues. The J segment lost 2 bases and the V segment lost 7 bases, leaving 6 bases of the junction unmatched. Germline V gene lookup returns CDR1 SGHDT and CDR2 YYEEEE. CDR3 amino acids: CASWSLAGQETQYF. The CDR3, as DNA: TGTGCCAGCTGGAGCCTAGCGGGGCAAGAGACCCAGTACTTC.

This clonotype was picked up many times. The chain employs TRBV29-1 and TRBJ2-3; D might be TRBD2 (6 bases). V shed 5 bases and J shed 2 bases, with 11 bases lying between them. The CDR3 is made up of 13 amino acids. The germline CDR1 and CDR2 sequences are SQVTM and ANQGSEA. DNA of the CDR3: TGCAGCGTTCGTGGCGGGGCCACAGATACGCAGTATTTT. Encoded protein: CSVRGGATDTQYF.